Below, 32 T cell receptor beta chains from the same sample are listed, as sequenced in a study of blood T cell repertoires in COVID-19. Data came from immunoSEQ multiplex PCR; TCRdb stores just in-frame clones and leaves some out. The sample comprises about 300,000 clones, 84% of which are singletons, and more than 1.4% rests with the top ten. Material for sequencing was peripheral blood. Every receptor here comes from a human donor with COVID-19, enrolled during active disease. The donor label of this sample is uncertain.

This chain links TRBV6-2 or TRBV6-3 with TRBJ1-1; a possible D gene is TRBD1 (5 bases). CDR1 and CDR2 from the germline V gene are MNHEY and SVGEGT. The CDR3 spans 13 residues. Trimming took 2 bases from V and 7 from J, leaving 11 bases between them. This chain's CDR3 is CASSYLLQGEAFF. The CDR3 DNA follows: TGTGCCAGCAGTTACCTCCTTCAGGGTGAAGCTTTCTTT.

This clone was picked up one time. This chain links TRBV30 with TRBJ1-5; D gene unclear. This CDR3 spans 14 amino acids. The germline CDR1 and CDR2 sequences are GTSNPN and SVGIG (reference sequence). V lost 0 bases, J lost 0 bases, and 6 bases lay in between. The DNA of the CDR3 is TGTGCCTGGAGTGTGTCGGGTAGCAATCAGCCCCAGCATTTT. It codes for CAWSVSGSNQPQHF. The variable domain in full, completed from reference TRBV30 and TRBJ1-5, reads SQTIHQWPATLVQPVGSPLSLECTVEGTSNPNLYWYRQAAGRGLQLLFYSVGIGQISSEVPQNLSASRPQDRQFILSSKKLLLSDSGFYLCAWSVSGSNQPQHFGDGTRLSIL.

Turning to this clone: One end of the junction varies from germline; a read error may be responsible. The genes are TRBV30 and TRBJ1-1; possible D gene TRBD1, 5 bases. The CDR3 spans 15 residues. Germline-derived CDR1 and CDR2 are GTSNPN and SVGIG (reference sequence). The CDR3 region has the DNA TGTGTCTGGAGTGTACGTCTCGGGGGGACCACTGAAGCTTTCTTT. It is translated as CVWSVRLGGTTEAFF.

For the CDR3, the DNA is TGTGCCAGCGGCGGCGGATCGAACACCGGGGAGCTGTTTTTT. Translating it yields CASGGGSNTGELFF. The rearrangement links TRBV2 to TRBJ2-2; D call uncertain. The CDR3 consists of 14 residues. Germline V gene sequence: CDR1 SNHLY, CDR2 FYNNEI. The V and J ends lost 8 bases and 0 bases respectively, with 10 bases between them.

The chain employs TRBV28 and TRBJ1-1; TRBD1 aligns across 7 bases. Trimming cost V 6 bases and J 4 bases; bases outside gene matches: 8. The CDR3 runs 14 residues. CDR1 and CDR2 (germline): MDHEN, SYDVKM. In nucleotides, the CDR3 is TGTGCCAGCAGCCGCCAGGGGGTTGGCACTGAAGCTTTCTTT. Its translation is CASSRQGVGTEAFF. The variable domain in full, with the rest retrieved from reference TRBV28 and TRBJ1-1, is DVKVTQSSRYLVKRTGEKVFLECVQDMDHENMFWYRQDPGLGLRLIYFSYDVKMKEKGDIPEGYSVSREKKERFSLILESASTNQTSMYLCASSRQGVGTEAFFGQGTRLTVV.

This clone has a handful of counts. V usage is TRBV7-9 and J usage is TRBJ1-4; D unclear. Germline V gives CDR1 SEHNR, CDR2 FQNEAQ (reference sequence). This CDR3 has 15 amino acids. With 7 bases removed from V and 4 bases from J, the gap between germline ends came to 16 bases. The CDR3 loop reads CASTRRAGINEKLFF. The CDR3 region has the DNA TGTGCCAGCACCCGGCGGGCAGGCATTAATGAAAAACTGTTTTTT.

DNA of the CDR3: TGCGCCAGCAGCTACTCGACAGGTTACTCTGGAAACACCATATATTTT. Protein sequence: CASSYSTGYSGNTIYF. The V and J genes are TRBV5-1 and TRBJ1-3; possible D gene TRBD1, 6 bases. V lost 3 bases to trimming and J lost 0 bases, with 13 bases between them. Germline loops: CDR1 SGHRS, CDR2 YFSETQ. CDR3 length: 16 amino acids. The whole variable domain, filled in from reference TRBV5-1 and TRBJ1-3, reads KAGVTQTPRYLIKTRGQQVTLSCSPISGHRSVSWYQQTPGQGLQFLFEYFSETQRNKGNFPGRFSGRQFSNSRSEMNVSTLELGDSALYLCASSYSTGYSGNTIYFGEGSWLTVV.

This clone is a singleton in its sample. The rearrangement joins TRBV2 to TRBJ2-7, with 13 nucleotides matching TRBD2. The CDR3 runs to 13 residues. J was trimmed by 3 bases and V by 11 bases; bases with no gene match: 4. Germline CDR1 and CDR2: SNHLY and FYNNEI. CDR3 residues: CAGRTSGSYEQYF. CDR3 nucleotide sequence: TGTGCCGGCCGGACTAGCGGGAGCTACGAGCAGTACTTC.

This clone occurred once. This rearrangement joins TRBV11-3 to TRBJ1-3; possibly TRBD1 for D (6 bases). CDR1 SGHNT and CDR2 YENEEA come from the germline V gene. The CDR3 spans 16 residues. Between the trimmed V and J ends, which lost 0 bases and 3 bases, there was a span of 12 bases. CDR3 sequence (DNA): TGTGCCAGCAGCTTAGATTCAACAGGGATTGGAAACACCATATATTTT. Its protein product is CASSLDSTGIGNTIYF.

The CDR3 spells CASRDSVNTEAFF. The CDR3 DNA follows: TGCGCCAGCAGGGACAGCGTGAACACTGAAGCTTTCTTT. The chain combines TRBV10-1 with TRBJ1-1; TRBD1 might be the D (6 bases). The V end was cut by 6 bases, the J end by 0 bases, with 8 bases between. This CDR3 is 13 amino acids long. Germline lookup yields CDR1 WNHNN and CDR2 SYGVQD (reference sequence).

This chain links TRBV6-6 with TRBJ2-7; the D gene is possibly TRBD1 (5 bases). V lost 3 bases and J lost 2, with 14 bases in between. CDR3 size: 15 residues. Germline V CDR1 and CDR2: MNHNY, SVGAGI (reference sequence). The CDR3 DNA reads TGTGCCAGCAGTTATGTGGAAGGGGCGGCCTACGAGCAGTACTTC. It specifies CASSYVEGAAYEQYF.

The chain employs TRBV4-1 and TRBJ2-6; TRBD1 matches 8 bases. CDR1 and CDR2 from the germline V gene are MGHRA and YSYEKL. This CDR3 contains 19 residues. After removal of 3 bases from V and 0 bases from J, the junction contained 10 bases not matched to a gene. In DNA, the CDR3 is TGCGCCAGCAGCCAGGACCCGGGACAGGTTTTCTCTGGGGCCAACGTCCTGACTTTC. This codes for CASSQDPGQVFSGANVLTF.

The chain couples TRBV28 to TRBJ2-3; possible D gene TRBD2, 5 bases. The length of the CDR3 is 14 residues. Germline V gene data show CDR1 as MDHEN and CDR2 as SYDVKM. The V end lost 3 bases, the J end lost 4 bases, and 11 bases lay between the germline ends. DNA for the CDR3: TGTGCCAGCAGTTTTCTCCGAGGGCCAGATACGCAGTATTTT. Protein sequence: CASSFLRGPDTQYF.

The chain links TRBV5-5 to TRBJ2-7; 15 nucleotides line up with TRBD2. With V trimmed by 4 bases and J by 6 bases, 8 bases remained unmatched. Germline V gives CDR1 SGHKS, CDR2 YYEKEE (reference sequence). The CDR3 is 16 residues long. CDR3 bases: TGTGCCAGCAGCCGGGGACTAGCGGGAGGAACCGCCGAGCAGTACTTC. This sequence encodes CASSRGLAGGTAEQYF.

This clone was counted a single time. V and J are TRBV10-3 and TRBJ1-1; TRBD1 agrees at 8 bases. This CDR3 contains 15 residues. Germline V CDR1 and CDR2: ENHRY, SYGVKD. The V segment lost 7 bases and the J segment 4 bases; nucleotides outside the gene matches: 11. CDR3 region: CAINEPDRVITEAFF. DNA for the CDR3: TGTGCCATCAACGAGCCGGACAGGGTCATCACTGAAGCTTTCTTT.

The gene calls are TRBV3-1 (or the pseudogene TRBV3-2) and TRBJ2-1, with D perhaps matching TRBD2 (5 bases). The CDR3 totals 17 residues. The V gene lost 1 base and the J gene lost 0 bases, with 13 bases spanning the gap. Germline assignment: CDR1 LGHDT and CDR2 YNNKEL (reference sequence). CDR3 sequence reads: CASSQVPSLASYNEQFF. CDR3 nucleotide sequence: TGTGCCAGCAGCCAAGTCCCCTCCCTAGCCTCCTACAATGAGCAGTTCTTC.

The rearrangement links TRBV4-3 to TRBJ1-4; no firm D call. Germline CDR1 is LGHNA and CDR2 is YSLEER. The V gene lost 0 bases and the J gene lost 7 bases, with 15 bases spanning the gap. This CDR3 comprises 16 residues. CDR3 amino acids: CASSQDKVGAGEKLFF. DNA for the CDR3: TGCGCCAGCAGCCAAGATAAAGTGGGAGCAGGTGAAAAACTGTTTTTT.

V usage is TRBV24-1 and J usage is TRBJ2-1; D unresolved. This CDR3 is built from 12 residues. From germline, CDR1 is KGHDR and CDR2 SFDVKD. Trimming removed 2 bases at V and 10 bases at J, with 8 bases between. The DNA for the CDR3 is TGTGCCACCAGTGATTCAACTACAGAGCAGTTCTTC. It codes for CATSDSTTEQFF.

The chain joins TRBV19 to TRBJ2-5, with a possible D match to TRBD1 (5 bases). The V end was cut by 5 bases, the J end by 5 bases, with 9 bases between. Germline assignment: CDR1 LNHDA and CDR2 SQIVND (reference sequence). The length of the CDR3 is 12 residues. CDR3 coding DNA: TGTGCCAGTAGTGGACCAGGGGAGACCCAGTACTTC. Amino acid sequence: CASSGPGETQYF.

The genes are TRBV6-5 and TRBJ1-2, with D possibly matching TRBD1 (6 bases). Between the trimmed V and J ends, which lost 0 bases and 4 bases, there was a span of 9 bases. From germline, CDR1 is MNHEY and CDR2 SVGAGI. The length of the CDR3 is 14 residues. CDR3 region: CASSYSQDSYGYTF. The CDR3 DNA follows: TGTGCCAGCAGTTACTCACAGGACAGCTATGGCTACACCTTC.

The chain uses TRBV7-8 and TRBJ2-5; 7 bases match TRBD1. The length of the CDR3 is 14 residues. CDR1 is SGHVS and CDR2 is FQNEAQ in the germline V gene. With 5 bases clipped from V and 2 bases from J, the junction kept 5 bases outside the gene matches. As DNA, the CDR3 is TGTGCCAGCAGCCCAGGGACAGAACAAGAGACCCAGTACTTC. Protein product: CASSPGTEQETQYF.

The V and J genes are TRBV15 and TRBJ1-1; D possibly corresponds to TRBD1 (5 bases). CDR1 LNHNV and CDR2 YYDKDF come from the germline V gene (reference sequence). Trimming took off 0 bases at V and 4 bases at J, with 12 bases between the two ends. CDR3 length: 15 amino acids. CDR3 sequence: CATSRDLQEPTEAFF. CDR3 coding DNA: TGTGCCACCAGCAGAGATCTACAGGAGCCCACTGAAGCTTTCTTT.

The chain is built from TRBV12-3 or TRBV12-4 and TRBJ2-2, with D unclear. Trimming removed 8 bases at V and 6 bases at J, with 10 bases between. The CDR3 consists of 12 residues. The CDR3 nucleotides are TGTGCCAGCCGACAACGGTCCGGGGAGCTGTTTTTT. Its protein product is CASRQRSGELFF.

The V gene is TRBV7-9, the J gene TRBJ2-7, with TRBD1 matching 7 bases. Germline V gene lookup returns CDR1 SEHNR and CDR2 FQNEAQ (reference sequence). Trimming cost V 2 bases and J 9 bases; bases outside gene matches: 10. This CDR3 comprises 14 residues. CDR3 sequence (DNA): TGTGCCAGCAGCTTACTACGACAGGGTGCTCTGCAGTACTTC. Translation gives CASSLLRQGALQYF. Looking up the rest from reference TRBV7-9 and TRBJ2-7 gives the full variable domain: DTGVSQNPRHKITKRGQNVTFRCDPISEHNRLYWYRQTLGQGPEFLTYFQNEAQLEKSRLLSDRFSAERPKGSFSTLEIQRTEQGDSAMYLCASSLLRQGALQYFGPGTRLTVT.

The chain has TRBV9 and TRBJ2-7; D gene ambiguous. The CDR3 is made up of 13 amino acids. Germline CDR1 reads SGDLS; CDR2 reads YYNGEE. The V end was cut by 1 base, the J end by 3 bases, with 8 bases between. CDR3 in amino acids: CASSVNGDYEQYF. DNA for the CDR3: TGTGCCAGCAGCGTAAACGGTGACTACGAGCAGTACTTC.

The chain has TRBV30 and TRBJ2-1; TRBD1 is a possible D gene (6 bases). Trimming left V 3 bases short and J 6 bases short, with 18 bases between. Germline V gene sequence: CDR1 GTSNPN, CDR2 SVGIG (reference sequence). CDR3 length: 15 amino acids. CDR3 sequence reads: CAWRETQGVVNEQFF. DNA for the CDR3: TGTGCCTGGAGGGAGACACAGGGTGTCGTCAATGAGCAGTTCTTC.

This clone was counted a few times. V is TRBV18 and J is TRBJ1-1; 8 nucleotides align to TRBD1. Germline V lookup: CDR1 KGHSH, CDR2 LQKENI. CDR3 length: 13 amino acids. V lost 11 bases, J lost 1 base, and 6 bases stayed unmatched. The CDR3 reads CAAQGAENTEAFF. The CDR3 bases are TGTGCCGCGCAGGGGGCAGAGAACACTGAAGCTTTCTTT.

CDR3 region: CASSLVGVIDTQYF. The CDR3 DNA follows: TGTGCCAGCAGCTTAGTAGGGGTCATAGATACGCAGTATTTT. This chain links TRBV11-2 with TRBJ2-3, with a possible D match to TRBD1 (5 bases). This CDR3 spans 14 amino acids. The V end lost 1 base, the J end lost 5 bases, and 10 bases lay between the germline ends. CDR1 SGHAT and CDR2 FQNNGV come from the germline V gene.

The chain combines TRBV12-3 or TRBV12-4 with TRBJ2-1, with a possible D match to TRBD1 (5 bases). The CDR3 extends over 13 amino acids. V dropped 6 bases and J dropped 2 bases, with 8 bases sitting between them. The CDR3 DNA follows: TGTGCCAGCAGGGCAGGGCCCTACAATGAGCAGTTCTTC. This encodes CASRAGPYNEQFF.

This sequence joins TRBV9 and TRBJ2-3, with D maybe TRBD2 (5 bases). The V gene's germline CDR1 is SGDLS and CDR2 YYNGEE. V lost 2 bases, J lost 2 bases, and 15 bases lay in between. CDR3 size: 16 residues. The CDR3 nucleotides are TGTGCCAGCAGCGTCGGAGGTTCTCTTCACACAGATACGCAGTATTTT. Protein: CASSVGGSLHTDTQYF.

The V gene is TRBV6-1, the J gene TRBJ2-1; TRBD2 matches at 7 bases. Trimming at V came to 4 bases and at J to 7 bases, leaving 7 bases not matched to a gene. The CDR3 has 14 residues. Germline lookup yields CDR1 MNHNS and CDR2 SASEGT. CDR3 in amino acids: CASSARGRENEQFF. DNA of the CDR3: TGTGCCAGCAGTGCTCGGGGGAGGGAGAATGAGCAGTTCTTC.

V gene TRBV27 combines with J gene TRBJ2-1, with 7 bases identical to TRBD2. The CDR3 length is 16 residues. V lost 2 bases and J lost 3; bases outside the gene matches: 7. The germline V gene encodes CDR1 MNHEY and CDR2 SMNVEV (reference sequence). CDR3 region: CASSLRSGNFYNEQFF. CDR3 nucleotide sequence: TGTGCCAGCAGTTTAAGGAGCGGGAACTTCTACAATGAGCAGTTCTTC.